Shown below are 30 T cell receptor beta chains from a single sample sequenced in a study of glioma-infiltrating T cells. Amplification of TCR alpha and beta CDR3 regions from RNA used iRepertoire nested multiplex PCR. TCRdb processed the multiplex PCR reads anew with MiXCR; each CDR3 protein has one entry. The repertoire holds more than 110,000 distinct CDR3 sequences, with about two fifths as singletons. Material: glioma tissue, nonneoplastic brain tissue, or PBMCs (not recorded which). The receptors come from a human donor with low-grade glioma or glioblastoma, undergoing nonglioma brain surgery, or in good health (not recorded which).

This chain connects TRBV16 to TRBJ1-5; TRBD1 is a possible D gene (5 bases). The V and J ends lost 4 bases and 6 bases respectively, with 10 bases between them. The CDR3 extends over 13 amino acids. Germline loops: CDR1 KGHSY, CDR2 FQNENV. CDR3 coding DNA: TGTGCCAGCAGCCTTCAGGGTATTCAGCCCCAGCATTTT. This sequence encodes CASSLQGIQPQHF.

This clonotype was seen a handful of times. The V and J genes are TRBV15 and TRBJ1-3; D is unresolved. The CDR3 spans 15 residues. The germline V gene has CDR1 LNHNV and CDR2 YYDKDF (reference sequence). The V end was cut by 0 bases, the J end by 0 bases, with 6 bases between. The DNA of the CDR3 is TGTGCCACCAGCAGAGATAAAGCCTCTGGAAACACCATATATTTT. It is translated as CATSRDKASGNTIYF. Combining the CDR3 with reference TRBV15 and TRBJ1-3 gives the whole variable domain DAMVIQNPRYQVTQFGKPVTLSCSQTLNHNVMYWYQQKSSQAPKLLFHYYDKDFNNEADTPDNFQSRRPNTSFCFLDIRSPGLGDTAMYLCATSRDKASGNTIYFGEGSWLTVV.

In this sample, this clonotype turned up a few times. Here the CDR3 reads CASRLPGVCRTDTQYF. The DNA for the CDR3 is TGTGCCAGTAGACTCCCTGGAGTCTGCCGCACAGATACGCAGTATTTT. V usage is TRBV19 and J usage is TRBJ2-3; D is unresolved. The CDR3 has 16 residues. Germline values: CDR1 LNHDA, CDR2 SQIVND (reference sequence). V was trimmed by 6 bases and J by 1 base, leaving 17 bases between them.

CDR3 amino acids: CASSLRSQALQFF. The CDR3 nucleotides are TGTGCCAGCAGTTTAAGGTCCCAGGCCCTACAGTTCTTC. J is TRBJ2-1 and V is TRBV12-3 or TRBV12-4; D is uncertain. The CDR3 length is 13 residues. V lost 2 bases to trimming and J lost 13 bases, with 15 bases between them.

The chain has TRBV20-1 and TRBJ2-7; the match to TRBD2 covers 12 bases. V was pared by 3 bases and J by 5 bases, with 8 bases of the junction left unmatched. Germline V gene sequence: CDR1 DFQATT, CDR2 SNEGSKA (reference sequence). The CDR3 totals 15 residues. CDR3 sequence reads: CSASPTSGRIDEQYF. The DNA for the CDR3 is TGCAGTGCTAGTCCGACTAGCGGGAGAATAGACGAGCAGTACTTC.

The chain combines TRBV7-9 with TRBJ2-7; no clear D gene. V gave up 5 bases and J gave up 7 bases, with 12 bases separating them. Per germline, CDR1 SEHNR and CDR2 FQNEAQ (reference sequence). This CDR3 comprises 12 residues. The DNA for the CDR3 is TGTGCCAGCAGCCCCAACGCTCAAGAGCAGTACTTC. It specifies CASSPNAQEQYF.

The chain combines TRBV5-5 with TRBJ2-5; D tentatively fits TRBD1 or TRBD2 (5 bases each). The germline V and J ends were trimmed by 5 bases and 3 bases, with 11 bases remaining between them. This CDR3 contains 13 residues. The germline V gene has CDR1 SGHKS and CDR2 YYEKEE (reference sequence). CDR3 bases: TGTGCCAGCAGGAGGGACCCCGAAGAGACCCAGTACTTC. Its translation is CASRRDPEETQYF. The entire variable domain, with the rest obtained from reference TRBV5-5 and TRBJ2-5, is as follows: DAGVTQSPTHLIKTRGQQVTLRCSPISGHKSVSWYQQVLGQGPQFIFQYYEKEERGRGNFPDRFSARQFPNYSSELNVNALLLGDSALYLCASRRDPEETQYFGPGTRLLVL.

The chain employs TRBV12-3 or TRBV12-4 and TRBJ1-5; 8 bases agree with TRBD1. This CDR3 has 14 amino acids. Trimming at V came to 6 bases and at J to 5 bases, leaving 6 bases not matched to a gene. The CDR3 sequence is CASSRTGLDQPQHF. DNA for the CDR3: TGTGCCAGCAGCCGGACAGGGTTAGATCAGCCCCAGCATTTT.

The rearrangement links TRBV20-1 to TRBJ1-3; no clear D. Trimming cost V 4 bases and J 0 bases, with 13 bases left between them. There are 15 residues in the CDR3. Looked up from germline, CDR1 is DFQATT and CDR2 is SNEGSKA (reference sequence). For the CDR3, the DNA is TGCAGTGCTAAGTCAGACTCGATCTCTGGAAACACCATATATTTT. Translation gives CSAKSDSISGNTIYF.

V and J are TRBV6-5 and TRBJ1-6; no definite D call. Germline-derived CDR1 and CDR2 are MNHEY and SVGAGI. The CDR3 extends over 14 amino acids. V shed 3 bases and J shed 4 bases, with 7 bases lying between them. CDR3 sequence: CASSYEGYNSPLHF. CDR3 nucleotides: TGTGCCAGCAGTTATGAGGGATATAATTCACCCCTCCACTTT.

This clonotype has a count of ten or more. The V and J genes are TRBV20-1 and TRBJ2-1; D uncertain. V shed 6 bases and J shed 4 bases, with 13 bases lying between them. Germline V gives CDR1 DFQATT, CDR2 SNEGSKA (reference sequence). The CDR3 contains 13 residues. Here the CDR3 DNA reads TGCAGTGCCGAGGCGGTGGGGTACAATGAGCAGTTCTTC. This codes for CSAEAVGYNEQFF.

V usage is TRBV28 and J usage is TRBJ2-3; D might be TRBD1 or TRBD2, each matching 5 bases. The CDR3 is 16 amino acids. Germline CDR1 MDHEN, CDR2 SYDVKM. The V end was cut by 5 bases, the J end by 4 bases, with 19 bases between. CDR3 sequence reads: CASSPWTRLSADTQYF. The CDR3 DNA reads TGTGCCAGCAGTCCTTGGACAAGACTTAGCGCAGATACGCAGTATTTT. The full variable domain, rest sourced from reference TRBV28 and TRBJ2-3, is DVKVTQSSRYLVKRTGEKVFLECVQDMDHENMFWYRQDPGLGLRLIYFSYDVKMKEKGDIPEGYSVSREKKERFSLILESASTNQTSMYLCASSPWTRLSADTQYFGPGTRLTVL.

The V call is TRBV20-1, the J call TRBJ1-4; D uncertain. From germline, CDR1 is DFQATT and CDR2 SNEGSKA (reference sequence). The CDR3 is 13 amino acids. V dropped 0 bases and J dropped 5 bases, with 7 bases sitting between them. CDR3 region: CSARDGGNEKLFF. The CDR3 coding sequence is TGCAGTGCTAGAGATGGAGGGAATGAAAAACTGTTTTTT.

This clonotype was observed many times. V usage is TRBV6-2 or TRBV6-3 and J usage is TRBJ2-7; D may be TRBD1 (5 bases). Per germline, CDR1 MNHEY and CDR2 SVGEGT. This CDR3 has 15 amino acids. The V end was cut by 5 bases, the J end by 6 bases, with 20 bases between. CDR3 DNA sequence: TGTGCCAGCAGTGGACCCCAGGGATCTGTTCTCGAGCAGTACTTC. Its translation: CASSGPQGSVLEQYF.

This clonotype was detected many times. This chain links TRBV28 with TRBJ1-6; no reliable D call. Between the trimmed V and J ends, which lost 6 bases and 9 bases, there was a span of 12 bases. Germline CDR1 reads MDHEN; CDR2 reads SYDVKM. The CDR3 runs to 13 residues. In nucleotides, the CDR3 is TGTGCCAGCAGCTTAGAACCGAGTTCACCCCTCCACTTT. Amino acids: CASSLEPSSPLHF.

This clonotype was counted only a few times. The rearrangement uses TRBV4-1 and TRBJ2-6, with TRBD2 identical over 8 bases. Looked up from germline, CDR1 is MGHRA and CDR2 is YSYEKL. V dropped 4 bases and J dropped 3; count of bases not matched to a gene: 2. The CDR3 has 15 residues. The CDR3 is CASSPGGLGANVLTF. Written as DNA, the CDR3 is TGCGCCAGCAGCCCGGGGGGGCTTGGGGCCAACGTCCTGACTTTC.

The CDR3, as DNA: TGCGCCAGCATCTACCGGGACCCCAGCGACTATGGCTACACCTTC. This gives the protein CASIYRDPSDYGYTF. V gene TRBV10-1 combines with J gene TRBJ1-2; the D gene is possibly TRBD1 (5 bases). CDR1 and CDR2 from the germline V gene are WNHNN and SYGVQD (reference sequence). The V and J ends lost 7 bases and 3 bases respectively, with 18 bases between them. This CDR3 is 15 amino acids long.

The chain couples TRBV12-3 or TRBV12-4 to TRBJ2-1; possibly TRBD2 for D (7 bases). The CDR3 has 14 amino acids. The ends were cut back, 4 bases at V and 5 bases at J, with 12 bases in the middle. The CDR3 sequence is CASSSGEGDNEQFF. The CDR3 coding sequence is TGTGCCAGCAGTTCGGGGGAGGGGGACAATGAGCAGTTCTTC.

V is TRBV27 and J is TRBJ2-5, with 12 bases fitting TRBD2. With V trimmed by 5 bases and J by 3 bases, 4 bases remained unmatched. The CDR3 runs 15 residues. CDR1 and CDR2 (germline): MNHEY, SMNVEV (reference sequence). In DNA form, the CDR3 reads TGTGCCAGCAGTACTTCTAGCGGGGGGGAAGAGACCCAGTACTTC. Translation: CASSTSSGGEETQYF.

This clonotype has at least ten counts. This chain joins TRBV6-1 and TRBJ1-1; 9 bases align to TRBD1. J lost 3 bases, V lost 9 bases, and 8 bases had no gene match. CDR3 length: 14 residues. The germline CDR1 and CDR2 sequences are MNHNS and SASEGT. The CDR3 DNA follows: TGTGCCAGTTTTCGGGACAGGGTGGACACTGAAGCTTTCTTT. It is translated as CASFRDRVDTEAFF.

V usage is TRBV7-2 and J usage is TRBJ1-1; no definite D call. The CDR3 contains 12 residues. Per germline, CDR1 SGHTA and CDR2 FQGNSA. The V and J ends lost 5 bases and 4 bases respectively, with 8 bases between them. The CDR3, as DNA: TGTGCCAGCAGCGCCTATAGCACTGAAGCTTTCTTT. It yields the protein CASSAYSTEAFF.

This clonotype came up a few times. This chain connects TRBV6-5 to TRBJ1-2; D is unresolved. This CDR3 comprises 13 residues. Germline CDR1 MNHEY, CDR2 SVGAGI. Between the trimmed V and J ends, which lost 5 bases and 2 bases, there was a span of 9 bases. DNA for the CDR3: TGTGCCAGCAGTCCGGAAGGGAACTATGGCTACACCTTC. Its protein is CASSPEGNYGYTF.

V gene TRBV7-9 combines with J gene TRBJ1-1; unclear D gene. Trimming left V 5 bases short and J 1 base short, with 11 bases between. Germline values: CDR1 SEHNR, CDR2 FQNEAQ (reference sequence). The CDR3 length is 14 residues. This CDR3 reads CASSLDLANTEAFF. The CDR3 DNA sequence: TGTGCCAGCAGCCTCGACCTCGCGAACACTGAAGCTTTCTTT.

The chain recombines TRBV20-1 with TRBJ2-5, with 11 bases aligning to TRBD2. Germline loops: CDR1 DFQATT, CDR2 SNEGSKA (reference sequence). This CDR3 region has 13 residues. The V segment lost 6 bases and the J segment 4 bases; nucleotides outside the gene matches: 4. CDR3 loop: CSAPGLAAETQYF. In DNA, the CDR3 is TGCAGTGCCCCGGGACTAGCGGCAGAGACCCAGTACTTC.

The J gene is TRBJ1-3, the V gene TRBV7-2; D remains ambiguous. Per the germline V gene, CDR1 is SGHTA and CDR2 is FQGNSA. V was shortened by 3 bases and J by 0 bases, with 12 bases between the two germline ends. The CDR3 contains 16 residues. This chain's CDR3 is CASSFALSASGNTIYF. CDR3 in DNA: TGTGCCAGCAGCTTTGCACTAAGCGCCTCTGGAAACACCATATATTTT.

The CDR3 reads CASSPDLGSGNTIYF. CDR3 nucleotides: TGTGCCAGCAGCCCAGACCTAGGATCCGGAAACACCATATATTTT. The chain joins TRBV11-2 to TRBJ1-3; D is ambiguous. The ends were cut back, 5 bases at V and 4 bases at J, with 15 bases in the middle. Germline CDR1 reads SGHAT; CDR2 reads FQNNGV. CDR3 length: 15 amino acids.

The CDR3 DNA reads TGTGCCAGCAGGCTACAGCTTTTAGGCACTGAAGCTTTCTTT. It is translated as CASRLQLLGTEAFF. This rearrangement joins TRBV28 to TRBJ1-1; D gene unclear. The ends were cut back, 6 bases at V and 4 bases at J, with 15 bases in the middle. There are 14 residues in the CDR3. Germline lookup yields CDR1 MDHEN and CDR2 SYDVKM.

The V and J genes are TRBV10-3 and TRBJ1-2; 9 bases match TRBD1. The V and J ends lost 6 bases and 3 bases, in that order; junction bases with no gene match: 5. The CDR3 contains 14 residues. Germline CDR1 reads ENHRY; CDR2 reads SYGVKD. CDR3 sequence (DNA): TGTGCCATCAGCCCTACAGGGGGCGACTATGGCTACACCTTC. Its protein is CAISPTGGDYGYTF.

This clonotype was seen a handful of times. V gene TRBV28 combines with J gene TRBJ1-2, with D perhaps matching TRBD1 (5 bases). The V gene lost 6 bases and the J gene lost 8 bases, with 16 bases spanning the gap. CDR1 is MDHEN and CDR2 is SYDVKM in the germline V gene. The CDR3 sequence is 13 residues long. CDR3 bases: TGTGCCAGCAGCTCAGCGGGGGGTGTAGGCTACACCTTC. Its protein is CASSSAGGVGYTF.

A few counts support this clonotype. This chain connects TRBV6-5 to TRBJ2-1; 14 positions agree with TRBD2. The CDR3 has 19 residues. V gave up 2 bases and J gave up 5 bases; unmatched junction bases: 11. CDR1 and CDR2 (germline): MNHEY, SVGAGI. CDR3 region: CASSYLGTSGGFRDNEQFF. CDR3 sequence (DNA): TGTGCCAGCAGTTACCTCGGGACTAGCGGGGGTTTTCGCGACAATGAGCAGTTCTTC.